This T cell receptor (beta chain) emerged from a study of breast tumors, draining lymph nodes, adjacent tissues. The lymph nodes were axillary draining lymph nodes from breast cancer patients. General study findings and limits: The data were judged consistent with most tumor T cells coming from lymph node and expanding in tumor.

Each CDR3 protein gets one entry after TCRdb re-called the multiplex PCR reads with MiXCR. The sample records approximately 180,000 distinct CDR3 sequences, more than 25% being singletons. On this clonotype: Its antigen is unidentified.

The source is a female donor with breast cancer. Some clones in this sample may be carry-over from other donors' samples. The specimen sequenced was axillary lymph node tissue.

The DNA for the CDR3 is TGTGCCAGCAGAGCCGGGGCCAGCAGTCGGTCTAATGAAAAACTGTTTTTT. Protein sequence: CASRAGASSRSNEKLFF. The chain recombines TRBV12-3 or TRBV12-4 with TRBJ1-4; maybe TRBD1 (5 bases). The CDR3 loop spans 17 amino acids. V was pared by 6 bases and J by 3 bases, with 20 bases between.